This TCR beta chain emerged from a study of T cell responses to AZD1222 COVID-19 vaccine. Germline V gives CDR1 SGDLS, CDR2 YYNGEE. Trimming cost V 1 base and J 3 bases, with 6 bases left between them. This CDR3 is 13 amino acids long. This table comes from immunoSEQ multiplex PCR, and its TCRdb copy is limited to in-frame clones, with some not included. The sample consists of around 99,000 clones, approximately 90% of them appearing once. The receptor was isolated from an adult who received the AZD1222 COVID-19 vaccine. Sequenced here: peripheral blood, sampled 28 days after the second AZD1222 dose. V gene TRBV9 combines with J gene TRBJ2-3; TRBD2 might be the D (6 bases). In DNA, the CDR3 is TGTGCCAGCAGCGTACTAGCGACAGATACGCAGTATTTT. The encoded protein is CASSVLATDTQYF.